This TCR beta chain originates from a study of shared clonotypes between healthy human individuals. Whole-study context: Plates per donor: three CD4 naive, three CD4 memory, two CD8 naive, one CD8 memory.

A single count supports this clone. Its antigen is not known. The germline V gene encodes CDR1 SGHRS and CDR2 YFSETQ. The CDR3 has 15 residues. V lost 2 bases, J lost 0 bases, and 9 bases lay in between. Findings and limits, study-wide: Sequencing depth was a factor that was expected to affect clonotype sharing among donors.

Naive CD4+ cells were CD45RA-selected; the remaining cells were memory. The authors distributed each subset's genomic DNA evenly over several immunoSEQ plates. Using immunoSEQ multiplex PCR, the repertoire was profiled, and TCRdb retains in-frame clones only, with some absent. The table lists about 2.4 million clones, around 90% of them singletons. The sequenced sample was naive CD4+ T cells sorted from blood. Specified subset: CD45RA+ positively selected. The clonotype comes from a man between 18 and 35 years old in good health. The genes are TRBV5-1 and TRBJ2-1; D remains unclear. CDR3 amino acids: CASSFTQSSYNEQFF. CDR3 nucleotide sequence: TGCGCCAGCAGCTTTACACAGAGCTCCTACAATGAGCAGTTCTTC.